This T cell receptor (beta chain) was captured by sequencing in a study of CD8 T cells in ankylosing spondylitis (dated by TCRdb to the late 2010s). The study in broad terms: T cell receptor beta repertoires were profiled in healthy donors and ankylosing spondylitis patients so that disease-linked TCR variants could be found. The full study cohort comprised approximately 23 ankylosing spondylitis patients and 110 or so healthy donors. Peripheral blood samples were taken, and synovial fluid was additionally collected from ankylosing spondylitis patients.

Comment on this clonotype: The clone's antigen remains unknown. Per-base qualities were not stored, and no clone one base away is much larger.

General conclusions and limits of the study: Some TCR beta motif variants had previously been reported in synovial fluid and blood of reactive arthritis patients, which suggested common disease-initiation mechanisms. A TCR beta motif made up of seven or eight highly homologous amino acid variants appeared to be characteristic of blood from ankylosing spondylitis patients. A CD8+ phenotype was shown by the disease-linked clones, which were found at relatively low frequencies in peripheral blood. According to the report, matched synovial fluid samples from ankylosing spondylitis patients were significantly enriched for the disease-linked clones.

Sequencing was carried out with an Illumina HiSeq 2500. TCR beta libraries were prepared by quantitative 5'-RACE with molecular barcodes. On the authors' methods: A new computational method based on a probabilistic model of VDJ rearrangement was used to identify disease-linked TCR variants. Clones were called with MiXCR by TCRdb after fastp trimmed the public reads at Q25, and only in-frame beta chains were retained. Identical CDR3 protein sequences are pooled into one entry, listed with their most common genes and DNA. It is TCRdb's table, rather than the study itself, that gives the V and J calls and clone size. Here the sample has 350,000 to 400,000 distinct CDR3 sequences; 20% to 25% occur a single time. Under 15% of the sample is held by the ten biggest clonotypes. As encoded in the germline V gene (reference sequence), CDR1 is DFQATT while CDR2 is SNEGSKA. The germline ends are 9 bases apart after V is trimmed by 0 bases and J by 0 bases. Its CDR3 holds 14 amino acids, cysteine through phenylalanine. The read is trimmed to its CDR3 DNA, 42 bases read in frame from base 1.

Specimen: blood, either unsorted or a sorted T cell fraction (not recorded which). Recombination joined TRBV20-1 with TRBJ2-7, with TRBD2 as a weak D call on 5 bases. The sequence came from a male donor with ankylosing spondylitis or in good health (not recorded which). The CDR3 region reads CSARDLAPSYEQYF. The DNA reads TGCAGTGCTAGAGATCTAGCTCCCTCCTACGAGCAGTACTTC.